This entry lists 26 T cell receptor beta chains sequenced from one sample in a study of T cell responses to AZD1222 COVID-19 vaccine. Repertoires were generated with immunoSEQ multiplex PCR, while TCRdb's copy carries only in-frame clones and drops some. The sample lists approximately 90,000 clones, 90% seen once, with almost 8.5% in the top ten. This material consisted of peripheral blood, taken on day 0 of AZD1222 vaccination. These receptors originate from an adult in good health.

This sequence joins TRBV6-2 or TRBV6-3 and TRBJ1-5; a weak D match, TRBD1 (5 bases). The CDR3 covers 16 residues. V was clipped by 0 bases and J by 5 bases, with 14 bases between them. Looked up from germline, CDR1 is MNHEY and CDR2 is SVGEGT. CDR3 sequence: CASSYSRGVRDQPQHF. The CDR3 bases are TGTGCCAGCAGTTACTCTAGGGGAGTGAGGGATCAGCCCCAGCATTTT.

The V call is TRBV7-6, the J call TRBJ2-7; possibly TRBD1 for D (5 bases). Trimming cost V 1 base and J 2 bases, with 9 bases left between them. The CDR3 consists of 14 residues. Per germline, CDR1 SGHVS and CDR2 FNYEAQ. The DNA for the CDR3 is TGTGCCAGCAGCTTAGGACAGTTGGCCTACGAGCAGTACTTC. Amino acids: CASSLGQLAYEQYF.

The J gene is TRBJ2-2, the V gene TRBV7-8; 8 bases fit TRBD1. In germline, CDR1 is SGHVS, CDR2 FQNEAQ. The CDR3 runs to 20 residues. V trimming: 2 bases; J trimming: 0 bases; junction bases outside the gene matches: 14. The CDR3 reads CASSLFPLYRGKPNTGELFF. CDR3 DNA: TGTGCCAGCAGCTTATTTCCGTTGTACAGGGGGAAACCGAACACCGGGGAGCTGTTTTTT.

The chain uses TRBV7-9 and TRBJ1-1; D gene uncertain. Trimming removed 1 base from V and 0 bases from J, with 12 bases in between. This CDR3 contains 16 residues. Germline assignment: CDR1 SEHNR and CDR2 FQNEAQ (reference sequence). Here the CDR3 DNA reads TGTGCCAGCAGCTTAGGGTCCGTGCAGATGAACACTGAAGCTTTCTTT. The encoded protein is CASSLGSVQMNTEAFF.

The genes are TRBV5-5 and TRBJ1-5; D possibly corresponds to TRBD1 (6 bases). Germline V gene lookup returns CDR1 SGHKS and CDR2 YYEKEE (reference sequence). This CDR3 has 14 residues. The ends were cut back, 4 bases at V and 4 bases at J, with 12 bases in the middle. The DNA of the CDR3 is TGTGCCAGCAGCCAGGGGACACAAAATCAGCCCCAGCATTTT. This codes for CASSQGTQNQPQHF.

The V call is TRBV13, the J call TRBJ1-3, with 10 positions matching TRBD1. This CDR3 comprises 17 residues. V lost 5 bases and J lost 1; bases outside the gene matches: 8. Germline CDR1 PRHDT, CDR2 FYEKMQ (reference sequence). DNA of the CDR3: TGTGCCAGCAGCCCGACGACAGGGGGCGAGTCTGGAAACACCATATATTTT. Its protein is CASSPTTGGESGNTIYF.

This chain uses TRBV7-3 with TRBJ1-5; TRBD1 is a possible D gene (6 bases). V lost 4 bases and J 6 bases, leaving 19 bases between the germline ends. CDR1 and CDR2 (germline): SGHTA, FQGTGA. The CDR3 consists of 16 residues. Here the CDR3 DNA reads TGTGCCAGCAGCTACCAGGTGGGGGGCGCGCCTCAGCCCCAGCATTTT. Protein sequence: CASSYQVGGAPQPQHF.

This sequence joins TRBV7-9 and TRBJ2-3; D is possibly TRBD2 (6 bases). CDR1 and CDR2 (germline): SEHNR, FQNEAQ (reference sequence). V was pared by 5 bases and J by 4 bases, with 19 bases between. The CDR3 totals 16 residues. The DNA for the CDR3 is TGTGCCAGCAGCGACCCGGGAGCCCCGGGGGCAGATACGCAGTATTTT. Translation gives CASSDPGAPGADTQYF.

The gene calls are TRBV7-3 and TRBJ2-5; D gene uncertain. The germline V and J ends were trimmed by 3 bases and 4 bases, with 12 bases remaining between them. CDR1 is SGHTA and CDR2 is FQGTGA in the germline V gene. This CDR3 is built from 14 residues. CDR3 in DNA: TGTGCCAGCAGCTTGTCCGGATTCGGAGAGACCCAGTACTTC. Translating it yields CASSLSGFGETQYF.

The gene calls are TRBV15 and TRBJ1-1; TRBD1 is a possible D gene (5 bases). The CDR3 sequence is 14 residues long. V was trimmed by 6 bases and J by 5 bases, leaving 16 bases between them. Germline V gives CDR1 LNHNV, CDR2 YYDKDF (reference sequence). The CDR3 region is CATSRGVSRTEAFF. CDR3 DNA: TGTGCCACCAGTCGGGGGGTAAGTCGTACTGAAGCTTTCTTT.

The V gene is TRBV6-6, the J gene TRBJ2-3; either TRBD1 or TRBD2 may fit D (8 bases each). The CDR3 extends over 18 amino acids. V gave up 5 bases and J gave up 2 bases, with 23 bases separating them. Germline V lookup: CDR1 MNHNY, CDR2 SVGAGI (reference sequence). This CDR3 reads CASSPPGTRQGNTDTQYF. The CDR3 DNA reads TGTGCCAGCAGTCCTCCGGGGACTAGACAGGGGAACACAGATACGCAGTATTTT.

The chain carries TRBV27 and TRBJ1-5; no clear D. CDR1 MNHEY and CDR2 SMNVEV come from the germline V gene (reference sequence). V was clipped by 5 bases and J by 7 bases, with 15 bases between them. The CDR3 loop spans 14 amino acids. This chain's CDR3 is CASSEMVVGQPQHF. CDR3 nucleotide sequence: TGTGCCAGCAGTGAAATGGTAGTGGGACAGCCCCAGCATTTT.

This rearrangement joins TRBV6-4 to TRBJ2-7; D is perhaps TRBD1 or TRBD2 (5 bases each). The CDR3 sequence is 16 residues long. CDR1 MRHNA and CDR2 SNTAGT come from the germline V gene. Trimming removed 4 bases at V and 5 bases at J, with 21 bases between. The DNA for the CDR3 is TGTGCCAGCAGTGCCCGGGGCGGGTCGGGTGTGCACGAGCAGTACTTC. Its protein is CASSARGGSGVHEQYF.

The J gene is TRBJ2-1, the V gene TRBV5-5; D remains ambiguous. The CDR3 runs 17 residues. CDR1 SGHKS and CDR2 YYEKEE come from the germline V gene (reference sequence). V lost 1 base to trimming and J lost 6 bases, with 20 bases between them. The CDR3 loop reads CASSLFSGFGLGNEQFF. The CDR3 nucleotides are TGTGCCAGCAGCTTGTTTTCTGGTTTCGGGCTCGGCAATGAGCAGTTCTTC.

The CDR3 loop reads CASSVEEGTGYTF. The CDR3 nucleotides read TGTGCCAGCAGCGTAGAGGAGGGTACCGGCTACACCTTC. The chain uses TRBV9 and TRBJ1-2, with unresolved D. CDR1 and CDR2 from the germline V gene are SGDLS and YYNGEE. V dropped 0 bases and J dropped 8 bases, with 11 bases sitting between them. There are 13 residues in the CDR3. Filled out from reference TRBV9 and TRBJ1-2, the complete variable domain reads DSGVTQTPKHLITATGQRVTLRCSPRSGDLSVYWYQQSLDQGLQFLIQYYNGEERAKGNILERFSAQQFPDLHSELNLSSLELGDSALYFCASSVEEGTGYTFGSGTRLTVV.

V usage is TRBV7-2 and J usage is TRBJ1-5, with TRBD1 matching 7 bases. In germline, CDR1 is SGHTA, CDR2 FQGNSA. The V and J ends lost 5 bases and 7 bases, in that order; junction bases with no gene match: 5. The CDR3 loop spans 13 amino acids. The CDR3: CASSTGTAQPQHF. CDR3 sequence (DNA): TGTGCCAGCAGCACAGGGACAGCACAGCCCCAGCATTTT.

The chain recombines TRBV14 with TRBJ2-3, with D unresolved. V lost 1 base to trimming and J lost 1 base, with 9 bases between them. The CDR3 extends over 15 amino acids. Germline V lookup: CDR1 SGHDN, CDR2 FVKESK. The CDR3 is CASSQGYLGTDTQYF. The CDR3 DNA follows: TGTGCCAGCAGCCAAGGGTACCTCGGCACAGATACGCAGTATTTT. The full variable domain, with the rest looked up from reference TRBV14 and TRBJ2-3, is EAGVTQFPSHSVIEKGQTVTLRCDPISGHDNLYWYRRVMGKEIKFLLHFVKESKQDESGMPNNRFLAERTGGTYSTLKVQPAELEDSGVYFCASSQGYLGTDTQYFGPGTRLTVL.

The chain recombines TRBV5-1 with TRBJ1-3; D is uncertain. The germline CDR1 and CDR2 sequences are SGHRS and YFSETQ. Deletions cut 4 bases from V and 2 bases from J, with 7 bases between. The CDR3 loop spans 13 amino acids. CDR3 protein: CASSKNPGNTIYF. For the CDR3, the DNA is TGCGCCAGCAGCAAGAACCCTGGAAACACCATATATTTT.

This clone was found a few times. This specimen includes other DNA sequences encoding the same CDR3. The gene calls are TRBV6-1 and TRBJ1-2; D is perhaps TRBD1 (6 bases). This CDR3 has 14 amino acids. Trimming shortened V by 0 bases and J by 8 bases, and 13 bases separated the two germline ends. Germline CDR1 MNHNS, CDR2 SASEGT. CDR3 in amino acids: CASSEAGAGTGYTF. The CDR3 DNA is TGTGCCAGCAGTGAAGCGGGGGCGGGGACGGGCTACACCTTC.

CDR3 residues: CAWNPRRRATEAFF. The CDR3, as DNA: TGTGCCTGGAACCCCCGGAGAAGAGCGACTGAAGCTTTCTTT. The V and J genes are TRBV30 and TRBJ1-1; D not resolved. Trimming pared 4 bases from V and 5 bases from J, leaving 17 bases between. Germline V CDR1 and CDR2: GTSNPN, SVGIG (reference sequence). The CDR3 is made up of 14 amino acids.

The CDR3 DNA sequence: TGCGCCAGCAGCTCACAGGGTATTGGTAGCTCTGGCGTCCATGAGCAGTTCTTC. Translating it yields CASSSQGIGSSGVHEQFF. The chain joins TRBV5-1 to TRBJ2-1; possibly TRBD1 for D (6 bases). The CDR3 covers 18 residues. V gave up 3 bases and J gave up 8 bases, with 27 bases separating them. Germline values: CDR1 SGHRS, CDR2 YFSETQ.

This clone was detected once. One end of the junction varies from germline; a read error may be responsible. This chain links TRBV7-7 with TRBJ2-2, with D uncertain. CDR3 length equals 14 residues. The V gene's germline CDR1 is SSHAT and CDR2 FNYEAQ (reference sequence). DNA of the CDR3: TGTGCTAGCAGCTTAGGGTCGAACACCGGGGAGCTGTTTTTT. Translation: CASSLGSNTGELFF.

The chain joins TRBV30 to TRBJ1-5, with 9 bases lining up with TRBD1. With 1 base clipped from V and 5 bases from J, the junction kept 3 bases outside the gene matches. Germline CDR1 reads GTSNPN; CDR2 reads SVGIG (reference sequence). The CDR3 extends over 14 amino acids. In DNA form, the CDR3 reads TGTGCCTGGAGTGCTGGACAGGGGCATCAGCCCCAGCATTTT. The encoded protein is CAWSAGQGHQPQHF.

The V and J genes are TRBV19 and TRBJ2-1; 10 positions match TRBD2. V shed 9 bases, J shed 7 bases, and the junction held 9 bases outside the gene matches. Germline CDR1 reads LNHDA; CDR2 reads SQIVND (reference sequence). The CDR3 extends over 14 amino acids. The CDR3 here is CASRSGGGRNEQFF. The CDR3 nucleotides read TGTGCCAGCAGAAGCGGGGGGGGTAGGAATGAGCAGTTCTTC.

This chain connects TRBV24-1 to TRBJ1-3; maybe TRBD1 (6 bases). The CDR3 has 14 amino acids. The germline V gene encodes CDR1 KGHDR and CDR2 SFDVKD. The V gene lost 4 bases and the J gene lost 4 bases, with 10 bases spanning the gap. CDR3 region: CATSEPGEGNTIYF. The CDR3, as DNA: TGTGCCACCAGTGAGCCAGGGGAAGGAAACACCATATATTTT.

The rearrangement uses TRBV19 and TRBJ2-2, with D possibly being TRBD1 (5 bases). From germline, CDR1 is LNHDA and CDR2 SQIVND (reference sequence). The CDR3 spans 17 residues. V dropped 1 base and J dropped 3 bases, with 15 bases sitting between them. The CDR3 region is CASSIVRTARDTGELFF. The CDR3 DNA sequence: TGTGCCAGTAGTATAGTTAGGACGGCCAGGGACACCGGGGAGCTGTTTTTT.